Following are 19 T cell receptor beta chains from one sample sequenced in a study of neoadjuvant nivolumab and ipilimumab in lung cancer. Clones were sequenced by immunoSEQ multiplex PCR, and TCRdb holds only the in-frame ones, with some missing. The sample lists some 43,000 clones; around 89% were seen once. Sequenced here: blood, sampled before neoadjuvant nivolumab, alone or with ipilimumab. The receptors originated from an adult with non-small cell lung cancer. Some clones in this sample may be carry-over from other donors' samples.

V gene TRBV7-8 combines with J gene TRBJ2-1; perhaps TRBD1 as D (6 bases). The CDR3 sequence is 16 residues long. Per the germline V gene, CDR1 is SGHVS and CDR2 is FQNEAQ. V lost 0 bases, J lost 1 base, and 10 bases lay in between. CDR3 in DNA: TGTGCCAGCAGCTTAGCCGTCAGGGGTTCCTACAATGAGCAGTTCTTC. This encodes CASSLAVRGSYNEQFF.

The rearrangement joins TRBV7-2 to TRBJ1-5; TRBD1 matches 8 bases. Trimming cost V 7 bases and J 4 bases; bases outside gene matches: 6. The CDR3 is 14 residues long. Germline V CDR1 and CDR2: SGHTA, FQGNSA. This CDR3 reads CASTLGQVNQPQHF. The CDR3 coding sequence is TGTGCCAGCACCCTGGGACAGGTTAATCAGCCCCAGCATTTT.

To note about this clone: Germline is not matched at one junction end, which may reflect a read error. This sequence joins TRBV7-7 and TRBJ1-1; D is uncertain. This CDR3 comprises 13 residues. Germline values: CDR1 SSHAT, CDR2 FNYEAQ (reference sequence). CDR3 amino acids: CASSLRLNTEAFF. CDR3 in DNA: TGTGCTAGCAGCTTGCGTCTGAACACTGAAGCTTTCTTT.

The chain has TRBV30 and TRBJ2-5; D is unresolved. Germline values: CDR1 GTSNPN, CDR2 SVGIG (reference sequence). CDR3 length: 12 amino acids. Trimming pared 0 bases from V and 5 bases from J, leaving 7 bases between. CDR3 amino acids: CAWSVFLETQYF. CDR3 nucleotides: TGTGCCTGGAGTGTGTTCTTGGAGACCCAGTACTTC.

The chain carries TRBV9 and TRBJ1-1; a possible D gene is TRBD1 (6 bases). This CDR3 spans 14 amino acids. Germline CDR1 reads SGDLS; CDR2 reads YYNGEE. V was trimmed by 3 bases and J by 1 base, leaving 10 bases between them. This CDR3 is CASSAQGGNTEAFF. DNA of the CDR3: TGTGCCAGCAGCGCACAGGGTGGGAACACTGAAGCTTTCTTT. Supplemented by reference TRBV9 and TRBJ1-1, the full variable domain reads DSGVTQTPKHLITATGQRVTLRCSPRSGDLSVYWYQQSLDQGLQFLIQYYNGEERAKGNILERFSAQQFPDLHSELNLSSLELGDSALYFCASSAQGGNTEAFFGQGTRLTVV.

The rearrangement joins TRBV5-1 to TRBJ2-5; D is unresolved. The CDR3 totals 11 residues. The germline V gene has CDR1 SGHRS and CDR2 YFSETQ. V was trimmed by 4 bases and J by 2 bases, leaving 3 bases between them. CDR3 residues: CASSQQETQYF. The CDR3 DNA is TGCGCCAGCAGCCAACAAGAGACCCAGTACTTC.

This clone was detected a few times. The chain couples TRBV6-1 to TRBJ1-1, with a tentative D call TRBD1 (5 bases). The germline gives CDR1 MNHNS, CDR2 SASEGT. This CDR3 spans 11 amino acids. V lost 5 bases to trimming and J lost 11 bases, with 12 bases between them. As DNA, the CDR3 is TGTGCCAGCAGTTTCACTTGGGGCGCTTTCTTT. Protein product: CASSFTWGAFF.

V usage is TRBV9 and J usage is TRBJ2-1; possibly TRBD2 for D (6 bases). This CDR3 spans 15 amino acids. V dropped 2 bases and J dropped 1 base, with 10 bases sitting between them. Per the germline V gene, CDR1 is SGDLS and CDR2 is YYNGEE. CDR3 nucleotide sequence: TGTGCCAGCAGCGTGGGGGAGGAATCCTACAATGAGCAGTTCTTC. Amino acids: CASSVGEESYNEQFF.

The chain has TRBV7-2 and TRBJ1-3, with no clear D. The CDR3 extends over 14 amino acids. The germline CDR1 and CDR2 sequences are SGHTA and FQGNSA. V lost 5 bases to trimming and J lost 0 bases, with 8 bases between them. CDR3 loop: CASSLVSSGNTIYF. In DNA, the CDR3 is TGTGCCAGCAGCCTCGTCTCCTCTGGAAACACCATATATTTT.

CDR3 residues: CASSLTPGDALYEQYF. The CDR3 coding sequence is TGTGCCAGCAGTTTAACCCCAGGGGATGCATTATACGAGCAGTACTTC. The chain is built from TRBV27 and TRBJ2-7, with D perhaps matching TRBD1 (6 bases). V lost 2 bases and J lost 4, with 18 bases in between. From germline, CDR1 is MNHEY and CDR2 SMNVEV (reference sequence). The CDR3 spans 16 residues.

The CDR3 sequence is CAWSGLISNSPLHF. The CDR3 DNA reads TGTGCCTGGAGCGGGCTGATCTCTAATTCACCCCTCCACTTT. This chain links TRBV30 with TRBJ1-6; D not certain. The CDR3 sequence is 14 residues long. Germline CDR1 GTSNPN, CDR2 SVGIG (reference sequence). The ends were cut back, 3 bases at V and 6 bases at J, with 12 bases in the middle.

The chain carries TRBV7-8 and TRBJ2-3; 7 nucleotides align to TRBD2. This CDR3 region has 20 residues. Germline V gives CDR1 SGHVS, CDR2 FQNEAQ. V lost 2 bases and J lost 0; bases outside the gene matches: 17. CDR3 residues: CASSLRAGYASGTSTDTQYF. CDR3 in DNA: TGTGCCAGCAGCTTAAGGGCCGGGTATGCTAGCGGTACTAGCACAGATACGCAGTATTTT.

V gene TRBV5-4 combines with J gene TRBJ2-7, with D possibly called TRBD1 or TRBD2 (5 bases each). The CDR3 spans 15 residues. Germline CDR1 SGHNT, CDR2 YYREEE (reference sequence). V was shortened by 0 bases and J by 4 bases, with 14 bases between the two germline ends. The CDR3 region has the DNA TGTGCCAGCAGCTTGGGGGGCGAGGGGCCGTACGAGCAGTACTTC. This translates into CASSLGGEGPYEQYF. Full variable domain (outside the CDR3, taken from reference TRBV5-4 and TRBJ2-7): ETGVTQSPTHLIKTRGQQVTLRCSSQSGHNTVSWYQQALGQGPQFIFQYYREEENGRGNFPPRFSGLQFPNYSSELNVNALELDDSALYLCASSLGGEGPYEQYFGPGTRLTVT.

This chain links TRBV6-5 with TRBJ1-1; D may be TRBD1 (6 bases). The CDR3 runs to 14 residues. V lost 5 bases, J lost 4 bases, and 14 bases lay in between. Germline lookup yields CDR1 MNHEY and CDR2 SVGAGI. CDR3 DNA: TGTGCCAGCAGTATCTTACAGGGTAGCACTGAAGCTTTCTTT. The encoded protein is CASSILQGSTEAFF.

The chain combines TRBV5-4 with TRBJ2-7, with 8 bases fitting TRBD2. The CDR3 covers 13 residues. CDR1 SGHNT and CDR2 YYREEE come from the germline V gene (reference sequence). V was pared by 4 bases and J by 5 bases, with 5 bases of the junction left unmatched. The CDR3 nucleotides read TGTGCCAGCAGCCGGACTAGCACCGACGAGCAGTACTTC. Translation gives CASSRTSTDEQYF.

The rearrangement uses TRBV5-1 and TRBJ2-5; D perhaps matches TRBD2 (6 bases). Germline V gives CDR1 SGHRS, CDR2 YFSETQ. Between the trimmed V and J ends, which lost 3 bases and 7 bases, there was a span of 19 bases. This CDR3 is built from 15 residues. The CDR3 loop reads CASSSPVELGGTQYF. The CDR3 bases are TGCGCCAGCAGCTCACCAGTTGAGTTGGGAGGGACCCAGTACTTC.

The DNA for the CDR3 is TGTGCCAGCAGGAGGGGGGACGGGGAGCTGTTTTTT. It codes for CASRRGDGELFF. The J gene is TRBJ2-2, the V gene TRBV7-9; D is perhaps TRBD1 or TRBD2 (6 bases each). The CDR3 totals 12 residues. The germline V gene encodes CDR1 SEHNR and CDR2 FQNEAQ (reference sequence). V lost 6 bases and J 7 bases, leaving 9 bases between the germline ends. Together with reference TRBV7-9 and TRBJ2-2, the CDR3 gives the full variable domain: DTGVSQNPRHKITKRGQNVTFRCDPISEHNRLYWYRQTLGQGPEFLTYFQNEAQLEKSRLLSDRFSAERPKGSFSTLEIQRTEQGDSAMYLCASRRGDGELFFGEGSRLTVL.

The rearrangement uses TRBV7-9 and TRBJ1-1, with D possibly being TRBD1 (5 bases). This CDR3 has 12 amino acids. V was cut by 3 bases and J by 8 bases, with 10 bases left in between. Looked up from germline, CDR1 is SEHNR and CDR2 is FQNEAQ (reference sequence). This CDR3 is CASSFPRAEAFF. The CDR3 bases are TGTGCCAGCAGCTTCCCCAGGGCCGAAGCTTTCTTT.

The gene calls are TRBV5-4 and TRBJ2-1, with no clear D. Trimming cost V 4 bases and J 2 bases, with 13 bases left between them. The CDR3 runs 15 residues. Germline CDR1 SGHNT, CDR2 YYREEE (reference sequence). CDR3 bases: TGTGCCAGCAGCCCACCGACTGGAGCCTACAATGAGCAGTTCTTC. This translates into CASSPPTGAYNEQFF. Full variable domain (rest looked up from reference TRBV5-4 and TRBJ2-1): ETGVTQSPTHLIKTRGQQVTLRCSSQSGHNTVSWYQQALGQGPQFIFQYYREEENGRGNFPPRFSGLQFPNYSSELNVNALELDDSALYLCASSPPTGAYNEQFFGPGTRLTVL.